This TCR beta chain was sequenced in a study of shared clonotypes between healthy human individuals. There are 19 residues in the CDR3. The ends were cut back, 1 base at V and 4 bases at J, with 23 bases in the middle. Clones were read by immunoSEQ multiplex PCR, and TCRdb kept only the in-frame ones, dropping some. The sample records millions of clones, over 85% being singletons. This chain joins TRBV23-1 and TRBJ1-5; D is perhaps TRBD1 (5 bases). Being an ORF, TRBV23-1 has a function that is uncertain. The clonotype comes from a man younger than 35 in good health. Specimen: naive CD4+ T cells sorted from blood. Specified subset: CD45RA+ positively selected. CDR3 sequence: CASSQFEGTVTVPNQPQHF. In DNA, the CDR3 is TGCGCCAGCAGTCAATTCGAGGGGACTGTGACCGTTCCTAATCAGCCCCAGCATTTT.